This T cell receptor beta chain is from a study of T cells after yellow fever vaccination. The germline gives CDR1 SGHRS, CDR2 YFSETQ. CDR3 length equals 14 residues. Trimming pared 4 bases from V and 5 bases from J, leaving 13 bases between. TCRdb fed the 5' RACE reads into MiXCR, producing one record per CDR3 protein. The repertoire holds about 310,000 distinct CDR3 sequences, with approximately 3.9% as singletons. Study-wide points: Repertoires sorted by FACS could include abundant clonotypes that are contaminants from the bulk population.

This clonotype has at least ten counts. Its antigen is currently unknown. The rearrangement links TRBV5-1 to TRBJ2-1; D tentatively fits TRBD1 or TRBD2 (5 bases each). The sequence was obtained from a man between 18 and 29 years old who received the YFV17D yellow fever vaccine. The sample was PBMCs, taken on the day of the yellow fever booster vaccination. Written as DNA, the CDR3 is TGCGCCAGCAGCGGCCACCGGGGCCACAATGAGCAGTTCTTC. Translation gives CASSGHRGHNEQFF. Together with reference TRBV5-1 and TRBJ2-1, the CDR3 gives the full variable domain: KAGVTQTPRYLIKTRGQQVTLSCSPISGHRSVSWYQQTPGQGLQFLFEYFSETQRNKGNFPGRFSGRQFSNSRSEMNVSTLELGDSALYLCASSGHRGHNEQFFGPGTRLTVL.